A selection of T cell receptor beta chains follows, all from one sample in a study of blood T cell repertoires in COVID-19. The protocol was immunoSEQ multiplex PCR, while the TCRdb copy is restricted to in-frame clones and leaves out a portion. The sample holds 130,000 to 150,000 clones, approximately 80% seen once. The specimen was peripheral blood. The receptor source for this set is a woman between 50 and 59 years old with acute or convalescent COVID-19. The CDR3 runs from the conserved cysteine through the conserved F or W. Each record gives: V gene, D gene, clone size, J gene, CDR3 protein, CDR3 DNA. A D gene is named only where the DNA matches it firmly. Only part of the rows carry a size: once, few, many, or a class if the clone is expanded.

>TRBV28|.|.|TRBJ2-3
CASSAKTGSWDTQYF
TGTGCCAGCAGTGCAAAAACAGGGTCCTGGGATACGCAGTATTTT
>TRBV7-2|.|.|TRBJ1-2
CASSLISDYGYTF
TGTGCCAGCAGCTTAATTTCAGACTATGGCTACACCTTC
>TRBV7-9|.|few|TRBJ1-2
CASSLTVTNYGYTF
TGTGCCAGCAGCTTAACAGTGACTAACTATGGCTACACCTTC
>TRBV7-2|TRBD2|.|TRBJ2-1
CASSSQGGGGDNEQFF
TGTGCCAGCAGCTCCCAGGGCGGGGGAGGAGACAATGAGCAGTTCTTC
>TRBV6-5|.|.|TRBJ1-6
CASRLTENSPLHF
TGTGCCAGCAGGTTGACGGAGAATTCACCCCTCCACTTT
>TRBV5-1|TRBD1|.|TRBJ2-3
CASGGQGGLSDTQYF
TGCGCCAGCGGGGGACAGGGGGGTTTATCAGATACGCAGTATTTT
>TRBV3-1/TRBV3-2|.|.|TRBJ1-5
CASSQDQGWGQPQHF
TGTGCCAGCAGCCAAGATCAGGGTTGGGGTCAGCCCCAGCATTTT
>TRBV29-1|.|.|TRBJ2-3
CSIIPLADTQYF
TGCAGCATAATCCCCCTGGCTGATACGCAGTATTTT
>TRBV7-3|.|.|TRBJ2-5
CASSSQTGETQYF
TGTGCCAGCAGTTCTCAAACGGGAGAGACCCAGTACTTC
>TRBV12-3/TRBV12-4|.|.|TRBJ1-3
CASSFAGNTIYF
TGTGCCAGCAGTTTCGCGGGAAACACCATATATTTT
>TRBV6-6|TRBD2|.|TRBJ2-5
CASRVAGGRETQYF
TGTGCCAGCAGGGTAGCGGGGGGGCGGGAGACCCAGTACTTC
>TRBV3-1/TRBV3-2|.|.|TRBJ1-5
CASSQGTVSSNQPQHF
TGTGCCAGCAGCCAAGGAACCGTTAGCAGCAATCAGCCCCAGCATTTT
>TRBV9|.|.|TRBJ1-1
CASSPGGGNTEAFF
TGTGCCAGCAGCCCCGGGGGGGGGAACACTGAAGCTTTCTTT
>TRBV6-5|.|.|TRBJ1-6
CASSYNGAGNSPLHF
TGTGCCAGCAGTTACAATGGGGCAGGAAATTCACCCCTCCACTTT
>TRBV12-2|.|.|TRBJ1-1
CASRDPGGRDNTEAFF
TGTGCAAGTCGCGACCCGGGGGGCAGGGATAACACTGAAGCTTTCTTT
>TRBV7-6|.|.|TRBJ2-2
CASSLRQVTGELFF
TGTGCCAGCAGCTTACGCCAGGTGACCGGGGAGCTGTTTTTT
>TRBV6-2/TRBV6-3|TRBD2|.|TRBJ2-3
CASSDPSGGVSTDTQYF
TGTGCCAGCAGTGACCCTAGCGGGGGAGTAAGCACAGATACGCAGTATTTT
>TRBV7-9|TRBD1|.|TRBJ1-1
CASSSGQAAAEAFF
TGTGCCAGCAGCTCGGGACAGGCGGCGGCTGAAGCTTTCTTT
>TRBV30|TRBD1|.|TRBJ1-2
CAWSVTGGGYWGYTF
TGTGCCTGGAGTGTCACAGGGGGCGGGTATTGGGGCTACACCTTC
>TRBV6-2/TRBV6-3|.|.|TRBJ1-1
CASSRGTEAFF
TGTGCCAGCAGTAGGGGGACTGAAGCTTTCTTT
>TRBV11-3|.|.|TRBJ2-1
CASSLDGRQIEEQFF
TGTGCCAGCAGCTTAGATGGTCGACAAATTGAGGAGCAGTTCTTC
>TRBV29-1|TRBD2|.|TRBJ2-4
CSVEPLAGGPQNIQYF
TGCAGCGTTGAGCCCCTAGCGGGGGGCCCCCAAAACATTCAGTACTTC
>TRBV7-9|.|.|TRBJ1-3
CASSPDNTGNTIYF
TGTGCCAGCAGCCCAGACAATACGGGAAACACCATATATTTT
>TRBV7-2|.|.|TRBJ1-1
CASSFAGQTLGTEAFF
TGTGCCAGCAGCTTTGCTGGACAAACCTTGGGCACTGAAGCTTTCTTT
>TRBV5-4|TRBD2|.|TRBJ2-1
CASSLGTSGGADEQFF
TGTGCCAGCAGCTTAGGGACTAGCGGGGGGGCCGATGAGCAGTTCTTC
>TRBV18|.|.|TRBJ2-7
CASSQGVAQSSYEQYF
TGTGCCAGCTCACAGGGGGTTGCTCAGAGCTCCTACGAGCAGTACTTC
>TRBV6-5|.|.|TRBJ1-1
CASSYTPGAGTEAFF
TGTGCCAGCAGTTACACCCCAGGGGCAGGTACTGAAGCTTTCTTT
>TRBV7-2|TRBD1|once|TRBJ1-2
CASSSRTGRDYGYTF
TGTGCCAGCAGCTCCAGGACAGGAAGGGACTATGGCTACACCTTC